The 26 T cell receptor beta chains below come from one sample, sequenced in a study of blood T cell repertoires in COVID-19. The method was immunoSEQ multiplex PCR; TCRdb's version includes in-frame clones alone and lacks a portion of them. The data hold approximately 38,000 clones, with about 91% observed a single time. The sequenced sample consisted of peripheral blood. The receptors here all came from a woman older than 75 with acute or convalescent COVID-19.

The rearrangement uses TRBV7-8 and TRBJ1-2, with D possibly matching TRBD1 (6 bases). V lost 4 bases to trimming and J lost 7 bases, with 19 bases between them. The CDR3 has 15 residues. Germline CDR1 SGHVS, CDR2 FQNEAQ. CDR3 sequence (DNA): TGTGCCAGCAGCTCAGCCGGGGGGGGGCACGGTGGCTACACCTTC. As protein: CASSSAGGGHGGYTF.

The chain couples TRBV5-6 to TRBJ1-1, with 7 bases lining up with TRBD1. The CDR3 runs 14 residues. With 4 bases clipped from V and 1 base from J, the junction kept 4 bases outside the gene matches. Looked up from germline, CDR1 is SGHDT and CDR2 is YYEEEE. CDR3 nucleotide sequence: TGTGCCAGCAGCGTACAGGGGCCGAACACTGAAGCTTTCTTT. Translated, it gives CASSVQGPNTEAFF. The full variable domain, with the rest looked up from reference TRBV5-6 and TRBJ1-1, is DAGVTQSPTHLIKTRGQQVTLRCSPKSGHDTVSWYQQALGQGPQFIFQYYEEEERQRGNFPDRFSGHQFPNYSSELNVNALLLGDSALYLCASSVQGPNTEAFFGQGTRLTVV.

The gene calls are TRBV3-1 (or the pseudogene TRBV3-2) and TRBJ1-1; maybe TRBD1 (5 bases). The CDR3 is 15 amino acids. Germline CDR1 LGHDT, CDR2 YNNKEL (reference sequence). Trimming cost V 0 bases and J 0 bases, with 8 bases left between them. As DNA, the CDR3 is TGTGCCAGCAGCCAAGATCGGGGGGTGAACACTGAAGCTTTCTTT. This translates into CASSQDRGVNTEAFF.

This rearrangement joins TRBV9 to TRBJ1-1; D not certain. Trimming removed 0 bases at V and 2 bases at J, with 8 bases between. In germline, CDR1 is SGDLS, CDR2 YYNGEE. This CDR3 is 14 amino acids long. As DNA, the CDR3 is TGTGCCAGCAGCGTAGAACAGAAAAACACTGAAGCTTTCTTT. Protein product: CASSVEQKNTEAFF.

The CDR3 DNA is TGCGCCAGCAGCTTGGATTCCGACACGGCGGGAGGGACCCAGTACTTC. Its translation: CASSLDSDTAGGTQYF. The gene calls are TRBV5-1 and TRBJ2-5; the match to TRBD2 covers 8 bases. The junction had 11 bases not matched to a gene; V was cut back by 0 bases and J by 7 bases. The germline gives CDR1 SGHRS, CDR2 YFSETQ. CDR3 length: 16 amino acids.

The chain is built from TRBV2 and TRBJ2-1; TRBD2 is a possible D gene (7 bases). The CDR3 is 15 residues long. Germline V CDR1 and CDR2: SNHLY, FYNNEI. Deletions cut 2 bases from V and 7 bases from J, with 15 bases between. CDR3 sequence (DNA): TGTGCCAGCAGTGAATGGGGGGCTAGCGGAAATGAGCAGTTCTTC. Protein sequence: CASSEWGASGNEQFF.

The rearrangement links TRBV29-1 to TRBJ1-2, with unresolved D. The V end lost 0 bases, the J end lost 6 bases, and 14 bases lay between the germline ends. The CDR3 consists of 14 residues. Looked up from germline, CDR1 is SQVTM and CDR2 is ANQGSEA. The CDR3 region is CSVEDQAGGDGYTF. The DNA for the CDR3 is TGCAGCGTTGAAGATCAAGCTGGAGGAGATGGCTACACCTTC. The full variable domain, with the rest looked up from reference TRBV29-1 and TRBJ1-2, is SAVISQKPSRDICQRGTSLTIQCQVDSQVTMMFWYRQQPGQSLTLIATANQGSEATYESGFVIDKFPISRPNLTFSTLTVSNMSPEDSSIYLCSVEDQAGGDGYTFGSGTRLTVV.

This chain joins TRBV2 and TRBJ2-2, with 10 bases lining up with TRBD2. The CDR3 is made up of 17 amino acids. The germline V gene encodes CDR1 SNHLY and CDR2 FYNNEI. V shed 8 bases and J 3 bases; nucleotides not matched to a gene: 12. The CDR3 nucleotides are TGTGCCAGCGAGGAAAGCGGGGGGGCCTCGGACACCGGGGAGCTGTTTTTT. Amino acids: CASEESGGASDTGELFF.

The rearrangement joins TRBV4-3 to TRBJ1-1; D is possibly TRBD1 (6 bases). The CDR3 has 19 residues. V was cut by 1 base and J by 1 base, with 22 bases left in between. The germline gives CDR1 LGHNA, CDR2 YSLEER. CDR3 in amino acids: CASSQVFLGGGSGNTEAFF. The CDR3, as DNA: TGCGCCAGCAGCCAAGTTTTCCTGGGCGGGGGCTCGGGGAACACTGAAGCTTTCTTT.

The genes are TRBV18 and TRBJ2-3; TRBD1 matches at 7 bases. Germline values: CDR1 KGHSH, CDR2 LQKENI. Losses at the gene ends were 3 bases for V and 5 bases for J; bases not matched to a gene: 8. This CDR3 spans 15 amino acids. The DNA for the CDR3 is TGTGCCAGCTCACCCCCGGGACGGGACAGAGATACGCAGTATTTT. This sequence encodes CASSPPGRDRDTQYF.

The chain uses TRBV6-5 and TRBJ2-7; 8 nucleotides align to TRBD1. CDR3 length: 14 amino acids. Germline lookup yields CDR1 MNHEY and CDR2 SVGAGI. Unmatched junction bases numbered 6, after V lost 6 bases and J lost 2 bases. DNA for the CDR3: TGTGCCAGCAGCTGGACAGGGTCGCCCTACGAGCAGTACTTC. This encodes CASSWTGSPYEQYF.

J is TRBJ1-1 and V is TRBV18, with a possible D match to TRBD1 (5 bases). V was cut by 5 bases and J by 5 bases, with 18 bases left in between. This CDR3 is built from 15 residues. CDR1 KGHSH and CDR2 LQKENI come from the germline V gene. This chain's CDR3 is CASSSSDPKGTEAFF. The CDR3 DNA is TGTGCCAGCTCATCCTCGGACCCTAAGGGGACTGAAGCTTTCTTT. The whole variable domain, remainder taken from reference TRBV18 and TRBJ1-1, is NAGVMQNPRHLVRRRGQEARLRCSPMKGHSHVYWYRQLPEEGLKFMVYLQKENIIDESGMPKERFSAEFPKEGPSILRIQQVVRGDSAAYFCASSSSDPKGTEAFFGQGTRLTVV.

CDR3 region: CASSQGTSYEQYF. The CDR3 region has the DNA TGTGCCAGCAGCCAAGGGACATCCTACGAGCAGTACTTC. This chain uses TRBV3-1 (or the pseudogene TRBV3-2) with TRBJ2-7; weak D call: TRBD1 (5 bases). This CDR3 has 13 amino acids. V dropped 1 base and J dropped 1 base, with 5 bases sitting between them. Germline-derived CDR1 and CDR2 are LGHDT and YNNKEL (reference sequence).

CDR3 DNA: TGTGCCAGCAGTAGATCGGGAGTCCTGGACGGGGAGCTGTTTTTT. Residues: CASSRSGVLDGELFF. The chain joins TRBV27 to TRBJ2-2, with D maybe TRBD2 (6 bases). The V gene lost 5 bases and the J gene lost 7 bases, with 17 bases spanning the gap. This CDR3 region has 15 residues. Germline assignment: CDR1 MNHEY and CDR2 SMNVEV (reference sequence).

The rearrangement uses TRBV6-5 and TRBJ2-1, with TRBD1 as a possible D gene (6 bases). Deletions cut 8 bases from V and 6 bases from J, with 11 bases between. Per the germline V gene, CDR1 is MNHEY and CDR2 is SVGAGI. This CDR3 is 12 amino acids long. The DNA for the CDR3 is TGTGCCAGCCGAAACAGGGTCAATGAGCAGTTCTTC. Translation gives CASRNRVNEQFF.

The V and J genes are TRBV5-1 and TRBJ2-3; 9 nucleotides agree with TRBD2. Trimming took 3 bases from V and 2 from J; bases not matched to a gene: 7. The CDR3 contains 16 residues. Germline CDR1 is SGHRS and CDR2 is YFSETQ. CDR3 amino acids: CASSSSTSGATDTQYF. CDR3 bases: TGCGCCAGCAGCTCCTCGACTAGCGGAGCCACAGATACGCAGTATTTT.

In this sample, this clone turned up a few times. The rearrangement joins TRBV19 to TRBJ2-2, with 14 bases identical to TRBD2. CDR3 length: 15 residues. Trimming cost V 5 bases and J 8 bases; bases outside gene matches: 4. Germline V lookup: CDR1 LNHDA, CDR2 SQIVND (reference sequence). In nucleotides, the CDR3 is TGTGCCAGTAGTCCGGGACTAGCGGGGGAAGGGGAGCTGTTTTTT. It yields the protein CASSPGLAGEGELFF.

The chain uses TRBV5-1 and TRBJ2-2, with 9 nucleotides matching TRBD2. This CDR3 comprises 15 residues. V lost 0 bases, J lost 5 bases, and 2 bases stayed unmatched. Germline assignment: CDR1 SGHRS and CDR2 YFSETQ. CDR3 nucleotide sequence: TGCGCCAGCAGCTTGGGACTAGCGGAAACCGGGGAGCTGTTTTTT. Encoded protein: CASSLGLAETGELFF.

The V gene is TRBV5-1, the J gene TRBJ2-3; 14 positions match TRBD2. Germline loops: CDR1 SGHRS, CDR2 YFSETQ. J lost 1 base, V lost 2 bases, and 9 bases had no gene match. The CDR3 sequence is 19 residues long. CDR3 in DNA: TGCGCCAGCAGCTTCGGACTAGCGGGGGGCGGGGCGGGCACAGATACGCAGTATTTT. Translating gives CASSFGLAGGGAGTDTQYF.

This clone was observed a handful of times. Here the CDR3 DNA reads TGTGCCAGCTCAGGACAGGAGGGCTACGAGCAGTACTTC. As protein: CASSGQEGYEQYF. The rearrangement joins TRBV18 to TRBJ2-7; D is perhaps TRBD1 (7 bases). CDR3 length: 13 residues. The V gene's germline CDR1 is KGHSH and CDR2 LQKENI. V lost 5 bases and J lost 3, with 11 bases in between. The whole variable domain, remainder taken from reference TRBV18 and TRBJ2-7, is NAGVMQNPRHLVRRRGQEARLRCSPMKGHSHVYWYRQLPEEGLKFMVYLQKENIIDESGMPKERFSAEFPKEGPSILRIQQVVRGDSAAYFCASSGQEGYEQYFGPGTRLTVT.

The table lists this clone with a count of one. The V call is TRBV5-1, the J call TRBJ2-1; 11 bases are a match to TRBD2. Germline-derived CDR1 and CDR2 are SGHRS and YFSETQ. The ends lost 4 bases at V and 4 bases at J; junction bases unmatched: 10. CDR3 size: 17 residues. CDR3 sequence (DNA): TGCGCCAGCAGCCAGGGGCTAGCGGGGGGTCTTTACAATGAGCAGTTCTTC. This translates into CASSQGLAGGLYNEQFF. The full variable domain, with the rest looked up from reference TRBV5-1 and TRBJ2-1, is KAGVTQTPRYLIKTRGQQVTLSCSPISGHRSVSWYQQTPGQGLQFLFEYFSETQRNKGNFPGRFSGRQFSNSRSEMNVSTLELGDSALYLCASSQGLAGGLYNEQFFGPGTRLTVL.

The chain uses TRBV5-1 and TRBJ2-3; perhaps TRBD1 as D (6 bases). The CDR3 extends over 13 amino acids. Germline V gene data show CDR1 as SGHRS and CDR2 as YFSETQ. The V end was cut by 1 base, the J end by 4 bases, with 7 bases between. CDR3 bases: TGCGCCAGCAGCTTGCCAGGGGCAGATACGCAGTATTTT. Protein: CASSLPGADTQYF. Looking up the rest from reference TRBV5-1 and TRBJ2-3 gives the full variable domain: KAGVTQTPRYLIKTRGQQVTLSCSPISGHRSVSWYQQTPGQGLQFLFEYFSETQRNKGNFPGRFSGRQFSNSRSEMNVSTLELGDSALYLCASSLPGADTQYFGPGTRLTVL.

This rearrangement joins TRBV2 to TRBJ1-4; D is unresolved. Trimming pared 6 bases from V and 0 bases from J, leaving 8 bases between. Germline CDR1 and CDR2: SNHLY and FYNNEI. The CDR3 contains 14 residues. Here the CDR3 DNA reads TGTGCCAGCAGCGTCAGGCCAACTAATGAAAAACTGTTTTTT. As protein: CASSVRPTNEKLFF.

The V and J genes are TRBV27 and TRBJ1-6, with D perhaps TRBD1 (6 bases). The germline V and J ends were trimmed by 7 bases and 7 bases, with 11 bases remaining between them. Germline CDR1 is MNHEY and CDR2 is SMNVEV (reference sequence). The CDR3 length is 13 residues. As DNA, the CDR3 is TGTGCCAGCACCGGACAGCAAAATTCACCCCTCCACTTT. The encoded protein is CASTGQQNSPLHF.

The chain is built from TRBV13 and TRBJ1-4, with TRBD1 matching over 10 bases. CDR3 size: 15 residues. The ends lost 3 bases at V and 5 bases at J; junction bases unmatched: 3. Germline loops: CDR1 PRHDT, CDR2 FYEKMQ (reference sequence). The CDR3, as DNA: TGTGCCAGCAGCTTCCAGGGACAGGGGAATGAAAAACTGTTTTTT. The encoded protein is CASSFQGQGNEKLFF.

This chain uses TRBV19 with TRBJ2-1; tentative D call: TRBD1 (6 bases). Germline V lookup: CDR1 LNHDA, CDR2 SQIVND (reference sequence). The V end was cut by 2 bases, the J end by 4 bases, with 6 bases between. This CDR3 is 13 amino acids long. CDR3 bases: TGTGCCAGTAGTATAACAGGGTACAATGAGCAGTTCTTC. Translating gives CASSITGYNEQFF. Filled out from reference TRBV19 and TRBJ2-1, the complete variable domain reads DGGITQSPKYLFRKEGQNVTLSCEQNLNHDAMYWYRQDPGQGLRLIYYSQIVNDFQKGDIAEGYSVSREKKESFPLTVTSAQKNPTAFYLCASSITGYNEQFFGPGTRLTVL.